Here is one T cell receptor beta chain with its context. Its specificity is not known. The data originate from a study of T cell responses to AZD1222 COVID-19 vaccine. Study-wide background: Samples with a second dose at about 4 or about 12 weeks were pooled together.

Assay: immunoSEQ multiplex PCR; the TCRdb copy retains only in-frame clones and omits some. The sample has around 72,000 clones; around nine tenths are singletons. Study findings and constraints: Donors were mostly white British, more females; clonal diversity possibly underestimated. In all cases, repertoires were sampled only after the peak T cell response. Seropositive status at baseline applied to only 6 or 7 AZD1222 recipients.

CDR1 SGDLS and CDR2 YYNGEE come from the germline V gene. The germline V and J ends were trimmed by 4 bases and 4 bases, with 14 bases remaining between them. This CDR3 is built from 14 residues. This chain joins TRBV9 and TRBJ1-2; D perhaps matches TRBD1 (6 bases). Sample: peripheral blood, taken on day 0 of AZD1222 vaccination. This TCR was sampled from an adult in good health. The CDR3 coding sequence is TGTGCCAGCAGCCCGGGCGGGGACACCTATGGCTACACCTTC. Its translation: CASSPGGDTYGYTF.